Sequencing of this T cell receptor beta chain was carried out in a study of HIV-infected children after antiretroviral therapy interruption. Looking at the study overall: Most children had recorded EBV and CMV exposure. In continuous treatment, analyzed samples were from weeks 0, 48 and 150. Study-level results: After interruption, shared-triplet CDR3 clustering rose in a few patients.

RNA-based 3' RACE libraries used unique molecular identifiers. TCRdb re-analysed the 3' RACE reads in MiXCR, keeping a single row per CDR3 protein. The sample shows fewer than 8,000 distinct CDR3 sequences, approximately 15% of them seen only once. Germline assignment: CDR1 GTSNPN and CDR2 SVGIG (reference sequence). The CDR3 is 14 amino acids. J lost 4 bases, V lost 4 bases, and 6 bases had no gene match. The treatment was: PENTA 11 planned treatment interruption arm or continuous ART arm. By sample fraction, this clonotype is medium-sized. Its antigen is currently unknown. Sequenced material: CD45RO+ CD8+ T cells from PBMCs, pooled from several time points, taken from a donor given antiretroviral therapy, either interrupted or continuous. The subset: memory CD8+ CD45RO+ CD45RA- T cells. The J gene is TRBJ2-3, the V gene TRBV30; 9 bases are shared with TRBD2. The clonotype originates from a pool of human donors with HIV. The CDR3 reads CAWTLAGPADTQYF. CDR3 DNA sequence: TGTGCCTGGACGCTAGCGGGGCCGGCAGATACGCAGTATTTT.